Presented here are 6 T cell receptor beta chains from one specimen sequenced in a study of cytomegalovirus exposure and HLA in healthy donors. The PCR employed 60 Vbeta primers together with 13 Jbeta primers. Data came from immunoSEQ multiplex PCR; TCRdb stores just in-frame clones and leaves some out. The sample has some 150,000 clones, roughly 79% seen once. Sequenced sample: PBMCs. All receptors come from a man aged 40-50 years in good health and CMV-seropositive.

The chain is built from TRBV11-1 and TRBJ2-7, with TRBD2 as a possible D gene (7 bases). CDR3 length equals 15 residues. V shed 3 bases and J shed 4 bases, with 16 bases lying between them. From germline, CDR1 is SGHAT and CDR2 FQDESV (reference sequence). The CDR3 region has the DNA TGTGCCAGCAGCTTCATGGGGGGGCATGGGTACGAGCAGTACTTC. Translating it yields CASSFMGGHGYEQYF.

Worth noting for this clone: At the DNA level, this CDR3 is encoded by other sequences in the same sample as well. V usage is TRBV5-1 and J usage is TRBJ2-5; no definite D call. The CDR3 runs to 11 residues. Germline CDR1 reads SGHRS; CDR2 reads YFSETQ. Trimming pared 5 bases from V and 3 bases from J, leaving 5 bases between. The CDR3 DNA reads TGCGCCAGCAGTCTTGAAGAGACCCAGTACTTC. Translation gives CASSLEETQYF.

This clone has only a few counts. The rearrangement uses TRBV7-2 and TRBJ2-1; 15 nucleotides agree with TRBD2. Germline lookup yields CDR1 SGHTA and CDR2 FQGNSA. The CDR3 spans 16 residues. The V gene end was trimmed by 5 bases and the J gene end by 8 bases; junction bases not matched to a gene: 7. The CDR3 nucleotides read TGTGCCAGCAGCGAAGGACTAGCGGGAGGGCCTGATGAGCAGTTCTTC. Its translation: CASSEGLAGGPDEQFF. The complete variable domain, with remaining parts taken from reference TRBV7-2 and TRBJ2-1, reads GAGVSQSPSNKVTEKGKDVELRCDPISGHTALYWYRQSLGQGLEFLIYFQGNSAPDKSGLPSDRFSAERTGGSVSTLTIQRTQQEDSAVYLCASSEGLAGGPDEQFFGPGTRLTVL.

The chain has TRBV12-5 and TRBJ1-1; 7 nucleotides align to TRBD1. The CDR3 has 13 amino acids. V shed 7 bases and J 5 bases; nucleotides not matched to a gene: 7. Germline V CDR1 and CDR2: LGHNT, FRNRAP. CDR3 in amino acids: CASALQGGTEAFF. The DNA for the CDR3 is TGTGCTAGTGCCCTTCAGGGGGGAACTGAAGCTTTCTTT.

The V and J genes are TRBV27 and TRBJ1-1; D gene ambiguous. CDR1 is MNHEY, CDR2 SMNVEV, per germline (reference sequence). The V and J ends lost 9 bases and 1 base respectively, with 9 bases between them. This CDR3 is built from 12 residues. Here the CDR3 reads CASSSGNTEAFF. The CDR3 DNA reads as TGTGCCAGTTCCTCGGGGAACACTGAAGCTTTCTTT.

The V call is TRBV27, the J call TRBJ1-6; TRBD1 might be the D (5 bases). The germline V gene encodes CDR1 MNHEY and CDR2 SMNVEV (reference sequence). V was pared by 6 bases and J by 6 bases, with 12 bases between. CDR3 length: 14 residues. CDR3 amino acids: CASRGGTGNSPLHF. CDR3 nucleotide sequence: TGTGCCAGCAGGGGGGGGACGGGTAATTCACCCCTCCACTTT.